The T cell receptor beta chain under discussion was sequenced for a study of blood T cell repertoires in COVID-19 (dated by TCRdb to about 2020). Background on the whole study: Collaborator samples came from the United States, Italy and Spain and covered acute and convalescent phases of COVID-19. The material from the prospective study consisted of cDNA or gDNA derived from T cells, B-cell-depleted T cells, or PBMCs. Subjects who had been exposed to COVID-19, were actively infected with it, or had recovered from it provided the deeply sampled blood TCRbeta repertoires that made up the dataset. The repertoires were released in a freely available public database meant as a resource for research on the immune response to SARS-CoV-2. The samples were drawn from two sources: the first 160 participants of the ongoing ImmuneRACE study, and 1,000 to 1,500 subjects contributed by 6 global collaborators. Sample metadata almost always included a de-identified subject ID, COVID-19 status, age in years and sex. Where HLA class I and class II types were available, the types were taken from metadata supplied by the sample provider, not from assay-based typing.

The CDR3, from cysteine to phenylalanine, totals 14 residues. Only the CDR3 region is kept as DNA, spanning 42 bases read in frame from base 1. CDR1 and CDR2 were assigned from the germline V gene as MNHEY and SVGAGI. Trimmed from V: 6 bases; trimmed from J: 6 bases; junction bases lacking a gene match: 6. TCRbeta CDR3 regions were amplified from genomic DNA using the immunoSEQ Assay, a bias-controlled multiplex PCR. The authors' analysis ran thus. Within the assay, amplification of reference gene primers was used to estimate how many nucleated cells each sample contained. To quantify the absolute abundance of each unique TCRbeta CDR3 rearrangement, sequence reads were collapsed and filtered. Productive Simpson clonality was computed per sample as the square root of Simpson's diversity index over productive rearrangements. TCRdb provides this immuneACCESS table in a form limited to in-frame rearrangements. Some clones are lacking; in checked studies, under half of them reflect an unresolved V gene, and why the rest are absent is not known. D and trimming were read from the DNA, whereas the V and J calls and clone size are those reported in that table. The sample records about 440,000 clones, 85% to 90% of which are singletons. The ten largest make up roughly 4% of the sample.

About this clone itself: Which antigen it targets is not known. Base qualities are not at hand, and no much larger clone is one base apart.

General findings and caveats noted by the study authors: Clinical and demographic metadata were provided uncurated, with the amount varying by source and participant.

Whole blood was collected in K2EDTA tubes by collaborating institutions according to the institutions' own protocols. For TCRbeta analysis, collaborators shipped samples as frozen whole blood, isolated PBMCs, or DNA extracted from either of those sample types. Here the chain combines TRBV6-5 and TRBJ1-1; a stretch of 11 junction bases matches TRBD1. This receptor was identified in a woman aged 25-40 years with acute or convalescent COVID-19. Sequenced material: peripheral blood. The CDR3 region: CASRIRTGGSEAFF. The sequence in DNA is TGTGCCAGCAGGATTCGGACAGGGGGCTCTGAAGCTTTCTTT.